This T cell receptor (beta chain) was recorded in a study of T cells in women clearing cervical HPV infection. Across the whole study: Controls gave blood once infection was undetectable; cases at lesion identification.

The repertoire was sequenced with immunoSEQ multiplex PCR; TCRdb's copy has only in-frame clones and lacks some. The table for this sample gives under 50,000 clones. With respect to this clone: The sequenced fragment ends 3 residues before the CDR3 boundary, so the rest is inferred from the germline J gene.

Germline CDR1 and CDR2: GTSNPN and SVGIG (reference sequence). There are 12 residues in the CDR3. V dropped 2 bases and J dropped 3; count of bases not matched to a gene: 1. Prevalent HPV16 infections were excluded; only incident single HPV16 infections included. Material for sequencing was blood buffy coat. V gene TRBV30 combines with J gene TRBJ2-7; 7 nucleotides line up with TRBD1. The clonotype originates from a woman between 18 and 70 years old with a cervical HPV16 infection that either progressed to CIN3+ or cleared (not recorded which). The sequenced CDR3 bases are TGTGCCTGGAGTTCAGGGGGCTACGAG. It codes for CAWSSGGYE. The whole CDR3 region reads CAWSSGGYEQYF.